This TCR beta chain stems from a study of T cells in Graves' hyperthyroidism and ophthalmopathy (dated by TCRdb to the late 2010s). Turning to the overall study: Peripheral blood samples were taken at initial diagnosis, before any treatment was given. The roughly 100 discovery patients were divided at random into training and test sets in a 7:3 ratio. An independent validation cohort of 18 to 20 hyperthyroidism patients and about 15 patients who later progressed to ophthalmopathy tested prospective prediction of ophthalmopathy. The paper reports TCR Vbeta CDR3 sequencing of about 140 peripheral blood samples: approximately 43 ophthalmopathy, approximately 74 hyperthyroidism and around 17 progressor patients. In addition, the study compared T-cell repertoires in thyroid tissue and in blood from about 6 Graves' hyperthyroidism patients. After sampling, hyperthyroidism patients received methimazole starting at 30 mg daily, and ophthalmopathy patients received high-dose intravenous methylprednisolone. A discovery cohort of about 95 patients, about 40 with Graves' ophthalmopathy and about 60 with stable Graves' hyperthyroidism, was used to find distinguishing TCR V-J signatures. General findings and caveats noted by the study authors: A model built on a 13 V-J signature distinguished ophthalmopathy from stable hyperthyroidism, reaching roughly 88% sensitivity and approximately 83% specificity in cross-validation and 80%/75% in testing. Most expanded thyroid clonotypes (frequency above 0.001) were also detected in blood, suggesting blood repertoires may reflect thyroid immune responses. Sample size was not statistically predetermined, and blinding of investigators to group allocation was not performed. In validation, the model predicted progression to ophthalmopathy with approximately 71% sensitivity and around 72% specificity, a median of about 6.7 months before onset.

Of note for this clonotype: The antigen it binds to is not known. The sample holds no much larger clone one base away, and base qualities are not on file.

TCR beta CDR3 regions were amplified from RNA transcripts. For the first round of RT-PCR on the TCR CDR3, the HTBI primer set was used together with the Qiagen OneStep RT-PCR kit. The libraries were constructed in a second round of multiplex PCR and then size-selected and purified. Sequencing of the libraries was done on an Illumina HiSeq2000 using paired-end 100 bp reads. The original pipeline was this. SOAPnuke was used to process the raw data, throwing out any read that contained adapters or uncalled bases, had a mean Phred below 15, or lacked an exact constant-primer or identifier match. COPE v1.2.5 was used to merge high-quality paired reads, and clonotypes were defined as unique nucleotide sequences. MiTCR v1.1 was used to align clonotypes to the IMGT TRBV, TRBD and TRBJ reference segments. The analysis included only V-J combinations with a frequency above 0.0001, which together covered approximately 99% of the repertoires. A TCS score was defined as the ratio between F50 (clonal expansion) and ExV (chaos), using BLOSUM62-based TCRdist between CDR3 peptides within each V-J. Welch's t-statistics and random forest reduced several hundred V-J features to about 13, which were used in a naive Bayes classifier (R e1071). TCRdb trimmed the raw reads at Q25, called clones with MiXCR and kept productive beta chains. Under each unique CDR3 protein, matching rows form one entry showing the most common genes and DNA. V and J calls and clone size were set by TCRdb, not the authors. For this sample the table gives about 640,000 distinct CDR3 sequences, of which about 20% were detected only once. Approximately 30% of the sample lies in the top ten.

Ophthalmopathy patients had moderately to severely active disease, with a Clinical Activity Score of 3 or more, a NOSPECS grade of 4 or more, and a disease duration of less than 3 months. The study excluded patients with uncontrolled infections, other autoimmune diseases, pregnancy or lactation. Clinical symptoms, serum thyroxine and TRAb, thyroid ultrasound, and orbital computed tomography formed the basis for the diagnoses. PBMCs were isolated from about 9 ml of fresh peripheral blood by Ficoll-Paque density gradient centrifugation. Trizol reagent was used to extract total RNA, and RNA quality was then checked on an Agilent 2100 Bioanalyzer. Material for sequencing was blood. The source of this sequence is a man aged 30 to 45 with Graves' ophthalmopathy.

The nucleotide sequence is TGCGCCAGCAGCCTTTGGGCACAGGGGCCAAACACCGGGGAGCTGTTTTTT. Its protein is CASSLWAQGPNTGELFF. The sequence is built from TRBV5-1 and TRBJ2-2, with TRBD1 identical over 7 junction bases. Reading from cysteine to phenylalanine, the CDR3 counts 17 amino acids. Just the 51-base CDR3 DNA is kept, in frame starting at base 1. As encoded in the germline V gene, CDR1 is SGHRS while CDR2 is YFSETQ. V is pruned by 4 bases and J by 2 bases, leaving 11 bases of the junction without a gene match. When the CDR3 is completed using the reference TRBV5-1 and TRBJ2-2 genes on either side, the full variable domain is KAGVTQTPRYLIKTRGQQVTLSCSPISGHRSVSWYQQTPGQGLQFLFEYFSETQRNKGNFPGRFSGRQFSNSRSEMNVSTLELGDSALYLCASSLWAQGPNTGELFFGEGSRLTVL.